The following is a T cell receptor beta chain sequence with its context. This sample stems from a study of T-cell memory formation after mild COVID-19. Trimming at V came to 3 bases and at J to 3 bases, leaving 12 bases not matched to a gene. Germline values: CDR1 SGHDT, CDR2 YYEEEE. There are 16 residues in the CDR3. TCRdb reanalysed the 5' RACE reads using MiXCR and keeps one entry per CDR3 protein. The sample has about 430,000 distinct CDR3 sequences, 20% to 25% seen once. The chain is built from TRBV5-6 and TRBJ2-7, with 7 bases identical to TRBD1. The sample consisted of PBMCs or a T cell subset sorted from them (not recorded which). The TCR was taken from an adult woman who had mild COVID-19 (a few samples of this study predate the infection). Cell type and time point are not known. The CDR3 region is CASSSPSGTVGYEQYF. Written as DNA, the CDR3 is TGTGCCAGCAGCTCCCCCTCCGGGACAGTCGGCTACGAGCAGTACTTC.